A single sample is the source of the 24 T cell receptor beta chains below, sequenced in a study of PD-1 blockade in classical Hodgkin lymphoma. Some clones are missing from TCRdb's copy, which holds only in-frame ones; the method was immunoSEQ multiplex PCR. The sample includes about 98,000 clones, roughly 92% of them seen just once. Following autologous stem cell transplantation, relapse occurred in every patient, and exposure to brentuximab vedotin varied. The sample here was peripheral blood mononuclear cells (PBMCs), taken at baseline. These receptors were obtained from a human donor with classical Hodgkin lymphoma.

The chain joins TRBV14 to TRBJ2-1, with D perhaps matching TRBD1 (5 bases). The CDR3 totals 16 residues. V gave up 1 base and J gave up 5 bases, with 15 bases separating them. CDR1 and CDR2 (germline): SGHDN, FVKESK. In nucleotides, the CDR3 is TGTGCCAGCAGCCAAGTTGCTTTCACAGGAGACAATGAGCAGTTCTTC. Its protein is CASSQVAFTGDNEQFF.

In this sample, this clone turned up a few times. This chain joins TRBV2 and TRBJ1-5; D remains ambiguous. V shed 7 bases and J shed 6 bases, with 10 bases lying between them. There are 12 residues in the CDR3. Germline V lookup: CDR1 SNHLY, CDR2 FYNNEI. CDR3 in amino acids: CASTGLGQPQHF. Here the CDR3 DNA reads TGTGCCAGCACAGGTTTAGGTCAGCCCCAGCATTTT.

The chain is built from TRBV10-2 and TRBJ2-7, with unresolved D. Germline CDR1 is WSHSY and CDR2 is SAAADI. This CDR3 is built from 15 residues. Trimming removed 0 bases from V and 3 bases from J, with 12 bases in between. CDR3 region: CASSESHASRYEQYF. In nucleotides, the CDR3 is TGCGCCAGCAGTGAGTCGCACGCGAGCCGCTACGAGCAGTACTTC.

The chain links TRBV9 to TRBJ2-3; D unclear. V shed 0 bases and J shed 5 bases, with 10 bases lying between them. Germline-derived CDR1 and CDR2 are SGDLS and YYNGEE. The CDR3 covers 14 residues. The DNA of the CDR3 is TGTGCCAGCAGCGTAGTCCCCCATGGAGATACGCAGTATTTT. Protein: CASSVVPHGDTQYF.

CDR3: CASSLRRPSDNEQFF. The CDR3 DNA follows: TGTGCCAGCAGCTTACGGCGACCGTCAGACAATGAGCAGTTCTTC. The chain uses TRBV7-9 and TRBJ2-1; the D is unclear. The germline V and J ends were trimmed by 2 bases and 5 bases, with 13 bases remaining between them. Germline CDR1 reads SEHNR; CDR2 reads FQNEAQ (reference sequence). The CDR3 covers 15 residues.

About this clone itself: Other DNA sequences in the same sample also yield this CDR3. The chain employs TRBV18 and TRBJ2-5; D call uncertain. Trimming cost V 3 bases and J 2 bases, with 1 base left between them. This CDR3 spans 11 amino acids. From germline, CDR1 is KGHSH and CDR2 LQKENI. CDR3 residues: CASSPQETQYF. CDR3 bases: TGTGCCAGCTCACCTCAAGAGACCCAGTACTTC. Supplemented by reference TRBV18 and TRBJ2-5, the full variable domain reads NAGVMQNPRHLVRRRGQEARLRCSPMKGHSHVYWYRQLPEEGLKFMVYLQKENIIDESGMPKERFSAEFPKEGPSILRIQQVVRGDSAAYFCASSPQETQYFGPGTRLLVL.

The J gene is TRBJ1-3, the V gene TRBV2, with D unresolved. The ends were cut back, 9 bases at V and 6 bases at J, with 6 bases in the middle. The CDR3 has 10 amino acids. The germline V gene has CDR1 SNHLY and CDR2 FYNNEI. DNA for the CDR3: TGTGCCAGTATCTCAAACACCATATATTTT. It encodes CASISNTIYF.

The gene calls are TRBV30 and TRBJ2-3; D not certain. This CDR3 is built from 16 residues. Looked up from germline, CDR1 is GTSNPN and CDR2 is SVGIG (reference sequence). V was pared by 0 bases and J by 0 bases, with 13 bases between. CDR3: CAWSVLRRSSTDTQYF. DNA for the CDR3: TGTGCCTGGAGTGTACTACGACGATCTAGCACAGATACGCAGTATTTT.

V gene TRBV6-1 combines with J gene TRBJ2-1; D is unresolved. V lost 2 bases and J lost 9, with 8 bases in between. The CDR3 runs to 12 residues. The V gene's germline CDR1 is MNHNS and CDR2 SASEGT. The CDR3, as DNA: TGTGCCAGCAGTGAATTGTACGGTGAGCAGTTCTTC. This codes for CASSELYGEQFF.

J is TRBJ2-7 and V is TRBV29-1; D call uncertain. In germline, CDR1 is SQVTM, CDR2 ANQGSEA. V lost 4 bases and J 0 bases, leaving 13 bases between the germline ends. The CDR3 loop spans 14 amino acids. The CDR3 sequence is CSVVWQAHSYEQYF. CDR3 nucleotide sequence: TGCAGCGTTGTTTGGCAGGCCCACTCCTACGAGCAGTACTTC.

The rearrangement links TRBV4-1 to TRBJ1-2; the D gene is possibly TRBD1 (6 bases). There are 15 residues in the CDR3. Trimming removed 2 bases at V and 1 base at J, with 11 bases between. Per the germline V gene, CDR1 is MGHRA and CDR2 is YSYEKL. In DNA, the CDR3 is TGCGCCAGCAGCCAACAAACGGGACATAACTATGGCTACACCTTC. Translated: CASSQQTGHNYGYTF.

This sequence joins TRBV29-1 and TRBJ2-7; D ambiguous. Germline lookup yields CDR1 SQVTM and CDR2 ANQGSEA. The V end lost 4 bases, the J end lost 4 bases, and 8 bases lay between the germline ends. This CDR3 spans 11 amino acids. The CDR3: CSVATSYEQYF. Here the CDR3 DNA reads TGCAGCGTTGCAACCTCGTACGAGCAGTACTTC.

The V and J genes are TRBV28 and TRBJ1-5; D unclear. The V end was cut by 6 bases, the J end by 2 bases, with 14 bases between. The CDR3 loop spans 15 amino acids. Germline V gene lookup returns CDR1 MDHEN and CDR2 SYDVKM. The CDR3, as DNA: TGTGCCAGCAGGTACCCGGGCGGAGGCAATCAGCCCCAGCATTTT. Its translation: CASRYPGGGNQPQHF.

The chain carries TRBV10-3 and TRBJ1-5; a possible D gene is TRBD1 (5 bases). Trimming took off 0 bases at V and 5 bases at J, with 17 bases between the two ends. The CDR3 contains 17 residues. The germline gives CDR1 ENHRY, CDR2 SYGVKD. Here the CDR3 DNA reads TGTGCCATCAGTGAGTCGCCGTTACAGGCGCCACATCAGCCCCAGCATTTT. As protein: CAISESPLQAPHQPQHF.

CDR3 amino acids: CASSSGLAGWGADTQYF. For the CDR3, the DNA is TGTGCCAGCAGCTCGGGACTAGCGGGATGGGGGGCAGATACGCAGTATTTT. The V call is TRBV7-2, the J call TRBJ2-3, with TRBD2 matching over 13 bases. Germline V CDR1 and CDR2: SGHTA, FQGNSA. Losses at the gene ends were 4 bases for V and 4 bases for J; bases not matched to a gene: 8. The CDR3 length is 17 residues.

The rearrangement uses TRBV5-4 and TRBJ2-7; D unresolved. The CDR3 contains 13 residues. The germline V gene has CDR1 SGHNT and CDR2 YYREEE (reference sequence). Between the trimmed V and J ends, which lost 5 bases and 3 bases, there was a span of 12 bases. The CDR3 DNA reads TGTGCCAGCAGTACGGCTGACGACTACGAGCAGTACTTC. Translation gives CASSTADDYEQYF.

The rearrangement links TRBV5-1 to TRBJ2-2; 7 bases match TRBD2. V trimming: 2 bases; J trimming: 2 bases; junction bases outside the gene matches: 3. Looked up from germline, CDR1 is SGHRS and CDR2 is YFSETQ. The CDR3 has 15 amino acids. For the CDR3, the DNA is TGCGCCAGCAGCTTAGGCGGGAGTAACACCGGGGAGCTGTTTTTT. It encodes CASSLGGSNTGELFF.

The V gene is TRBV27, the J gene TRBJ1-5; D ambiguous. Trimming shortened V by 5 bases and J by 7 bases, and 12 bases separated the two germline ends. Germline loops: CDR1 MNHEY, CDR2 SMNVEV (reference sequence). The CDR3 is made up of 13 amino acids. This chain's CDR3 is CASSLGPIQPQHF. The CDR3 bases are TGTGCCAGCAGTCTAGGACCGATCCAGCCCCAGCATTTT.

The J gene is TRBJ1-3, the V gene TRBV2; no definite D call. Germline CDR1 and CDR2: SNHLY and FYNNEI. The V end lost 2 bases, the J end lost 0 bases, and 5 bases lay between the germline ends. The CDR3 loop spans 14 amino acids. For the CDR3, the DNA is TGTGCCAGCAGTGAACCCCGCTCTGGAAACACCATATATTTT. Its translation: CASSEPRSGNTIYF. Filled out from reference TRBV2 and TRBJ1-3, the complete variable domain reads EPEVTQTPSHQVTQMGQEVILRCVPISNHLYFYWYRQILGQKVEFLVSFYNNEISEKSEIFDDQFSVERPDGSNFTLKIRSTKLEDSAMYFCASSEPRSGNTIYFGEGSWLTVV.

The chain uses TRBV5-4 and TRBJ2-1; 8 bases are a match to TRBD2. Losses at the gene ends were 5 bases for V and 2 bases for J; bases not matched to a gene: 3. The length of the CDR3 is 14 residues. CDR1 and CDR2 from the germline V gene are SGHNT and YYREEE (reference sequence). The CDR3 loop is CASSILAAYNEQFF. DNA of the CDR3: TGTGCCAGCAGTATACTAGCGGCCTACAATGAGCAGTTCTTC.

The chain joins TRBV11-3 to TRBJ2-7; 8 nucleotides agree with TRBD1. The CDR3 is made up of 15 amino acids. The J segment lost 5 bases and the V segment lost 1 base, leaving 7 bases of the junction unmatched. Germline CDR1 SGHNT, CDR2 YENEEA. The CDR3 region has the DNA TGTGCCAGCAGCTTAGGAGCGTCAGGGGGCCACGAGCAGTACTTC. Translating gives CASSLGASGGHEQYF.

The gene calls are TRBV29-1 and TRBJ1-1; D possibly corresponds to TRBD1 (5 bases). V was shortened by 7 bases and J by 3 bases, with 15 bases between the two germline ends. Germline values: CDR1 SQVTM, CDR2 ANQGSEA. The CDR3 is 13 amino acids. DNA for the CDR3: TGCAGCGCCATTTGGGGGGATTACACTGAAGCTTTCTTT. Amino acid sequence: CSAIWGDYTEAFF.

This sequence joins TRBV5-4 and TRBJ2-3, with 10 bases that match TRBD1. This CDR3 is 19 amino acids long. J gave up 1 base and V 6 bases, and 17 bases lay outside the gene matches. Germline CDR1 is SGHNT and CDR2 is YYREEE (reference sequence). The CDR3, as DNA: TGTGCCAGCAACGACCGGGACAGGGGTGCGGGAGGAGGCACAGATACGCAGTATTTT. Translation gives CASNDRDRGAGGGTDTQYF. Complete variable domain (other parts from reference TRBV5-4 and TRBJ2-3): ETGVTQSPTHLIKTRGQQVTLRCSSQSGHNTVSWYQQALGQGPQFIFQYYREEENGRGNFPPRFSGLQFPNYSSELNVNALELDDSALYLCASNDRDRGAGGGTDTQYFGPGTRLTVL.

The CDR3 here is CASSFSDGLSSGNTIYF. In DNA form, the CDR3 reads TGTGCCAGCAGCTTCTCTGACGGATTAAGCTCTGGAAACACCATATATTTT. This chain joins TRBV9 and TRBJ1-3, with unresolved D. CDR1 is SGDLS and CDR2 is YYNGEE in the germline V gene. Trimming took 4 bases from V and 0 from J, leaving 17 bases between them. CDR3 size: 17 residues.